The sequence of this TCR beta chain was determined in a study of blood T cell repertoires in COVID-19. Study overall: Samples came from the United States, Italy and Spain, spanning acute and convalescent COVID-19. Nucleic acid was either cDNA or gDNA, and it came from T cells, B-cell-depleted T cells, or PBMCs.

This CDR3 is 15 amino acids long. After removal of 5 bases from V and 0 bases from J, the junction contained 2 bases not matched to a gene. CDR1 is SEHNR and CDR2 is FQNEAQ in the germline V gene (reference sequence). As originally analysed: Reference gene primer amplification yielded estimated nucleated cell counts. The method was immunoSEQ multiplex PCR; TCRdb's version includes in-frame clones alone and lacks a portion of them. The DNA was the basis for D and trimming; V, J and clone size are from that table. The data contain about 99,000 clones, around nine tenths of them singletons. The chain couples TRBV7-9 to TRBJ2-3; 10 nucleotides match TRBD1. The sequencing input was peripheral blood. This receptor was taken from a human donor in a cohort sampled during active COVID-19. Here the CDR3 reads CASSQGQGSTDTQYF. In nucleotides, the CDR3 is TGTGCCAGCAGCCAGGGACAGGGGAGCACAGATACGCAGTATTTT.